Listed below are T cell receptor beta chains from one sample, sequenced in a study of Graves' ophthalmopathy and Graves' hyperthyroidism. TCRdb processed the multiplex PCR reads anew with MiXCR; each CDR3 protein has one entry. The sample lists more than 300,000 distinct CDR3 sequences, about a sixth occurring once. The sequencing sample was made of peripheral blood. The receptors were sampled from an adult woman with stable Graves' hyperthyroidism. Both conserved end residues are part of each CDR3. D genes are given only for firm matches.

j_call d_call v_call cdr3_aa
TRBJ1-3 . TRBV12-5 CASGLVLSGSLSGNTIYF
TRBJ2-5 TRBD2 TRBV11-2 CASSLVAGARGETQYF
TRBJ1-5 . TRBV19 CASKPLNQPQHF
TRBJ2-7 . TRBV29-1 CSAIYYSEQYF
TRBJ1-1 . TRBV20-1 CSLNTEAFF
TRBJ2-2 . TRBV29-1 CSVDSNTGELFF
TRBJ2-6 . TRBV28 CASSSIAAAGANVLTF
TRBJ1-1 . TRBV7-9 CASSRKRVNTEAFF
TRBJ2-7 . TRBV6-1 CASGSKQTEGYEQYF
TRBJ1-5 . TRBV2 CASSSPRGLSNQPQHF
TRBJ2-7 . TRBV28 CASSPGSEQYF
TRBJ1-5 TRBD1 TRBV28 CASSLRDRRKSQPQHF
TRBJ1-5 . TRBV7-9 CARDGDQPQHF
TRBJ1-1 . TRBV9 CASSVDPAAQLTGMNTEAFF
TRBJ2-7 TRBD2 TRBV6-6 CASSYSAGRSYEQYF